The source of this T cell receptor beta chain is a study of T cells in Graves' hyperthyroidism and ophthalmopathy. Clinical symptoms, serum thyroxine, TRAb, thyroid ultrasound and orbital computed tomography informed diagnoses. This clonotype was counted at least ten times. Authors of the study amplified TCR beta CDR3 regions from RNA transcripts. First-round RT-PCR targeting the TCR CDR3 was performed with the HTBI primer set. TCRdb re-called the multiplex PCR reads through MiXCR, storing one row per CDR3 protein. The sample includes 700,000 or so distinct CDR3 sequences, 16% of them seen just once. Per the germline V gene, CDR1 is SGHRS and CDR2 is YFSETQ. This CDR3 region has 15 residues. Trimming cost V 2 bases and J 3 bases; bases outside gene matches: 6.

The source of this sequence is a young man with Graves' hyperthyroidism. The genes are TRBV5-1 and TRBJ2-3; 7 bases are a match to TRBD2. Sequenced sample: blood. The CDR3 nucleotides are TGCGCCAGCAGCTTACGGGAGGTCCGGACAGATACGCAGTATTTT. Amino acids: CASSLREVRTDTQYF.